The clone carrying this T cell receptor beta chain has a handful of counts. Assay: immunoSEQ multiplex PCR; the TCRdb copy retains only in-frame clones and omits some. The sample holds hundreds of thousands of clones, 79% seen once. CDR1 and CDR2 (germline): SGDLS, YYNGEE. This CDR3 has 14 residues. Trimming shortened V by 0 bases and J by 0 bases, and 7 bases separated the two germline ends. The data derive from a study of shared clonotypes between healthy human individuals. Researchers drew on roughly 82 million PBMCs for genomic DNA from unsorted samples. This TCR derives from a woman in her forties in good health. Some clones in this sample may be carry-over from other donors' samples. Sequenced input: PBMCs. The chain joins TRBV9 to TRBJ2-7; D ambiguous. CDR3: CASSVAAVSYEQYF. In DNA, the CDR3 is TGTGCCAGCAGCGTAGCGGCGGTCTCCTACGAGCAGTACTTC.